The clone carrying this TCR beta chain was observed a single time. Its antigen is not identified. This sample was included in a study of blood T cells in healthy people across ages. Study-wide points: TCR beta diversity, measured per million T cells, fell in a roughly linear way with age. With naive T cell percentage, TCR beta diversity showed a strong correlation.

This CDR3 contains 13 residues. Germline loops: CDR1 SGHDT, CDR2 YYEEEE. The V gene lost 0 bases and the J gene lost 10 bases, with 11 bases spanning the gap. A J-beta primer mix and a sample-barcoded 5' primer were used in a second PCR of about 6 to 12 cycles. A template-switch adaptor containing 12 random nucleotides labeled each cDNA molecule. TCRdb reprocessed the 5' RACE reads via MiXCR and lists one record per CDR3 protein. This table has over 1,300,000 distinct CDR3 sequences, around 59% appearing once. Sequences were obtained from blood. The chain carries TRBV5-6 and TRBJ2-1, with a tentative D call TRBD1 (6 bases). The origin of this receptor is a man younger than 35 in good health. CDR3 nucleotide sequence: TGTGCCAGCAGCTTGGGGGGGCTTTACGAGCAGTTCTTC. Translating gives CASSLGGLYEQFF.